These T cell receptor beta chains were read from a single sample in a study of beta chain features in type 1 diabetes. Only in-frame clones appear in the TCRdb table, and some are missing; sequencing was by immunoSEQ multiplex PCR. The profile covers some 330,000 clones, with roughly 12% appearing a single time and 0.0095% to 0.013% taken by the ten largest. Sequencing input: naive CD4+ T cells from blood. These receptors were collected from a woman aged 18-29 years with type 1 diabetes. Each CDR3 is given with its conserved first and last residue. D genes are given only for firm matches. Size tells how often a clone was seen (once, few, many) or the class of an expanded clone, and some rows leave it out.

v_call	j_call	clone_size	d_call	cdr3_nt	cdr3_aa
TRBV19	TRBJ2-1	few	-	TGTGCCAGTACCAAGATCGCTGCGGGATTTTGGAATGAGCAGTTCTTC	CASTKIAAGFWNEQFF
TRBV5-1	TRBJ2-3	-	TRBD1	TGCGCCAGCAGCTTGCGGGACAGGGAGGCAGATACGCAGTATTTT	CASSLRDREADTQYF
TRBV7-9	TRBJ1-6	few	TRBD1	TGTGCCAGCAGTCGGGACAGTCGGAGCTCCTATAATTCACCCCTCCACTTT	CASSRDSRSSYNSPLHF
TRBV7-6	TRBJ2-2	-	-	TGTGCCAGCAGCTTAGAGTCTGCGGCGGGGGAGCTGTTTTTT	CASSLESAAGELFF
TRBV4-1	TRBJ2-2	-	TRBD2	TGCGCCAGCAGTACTAGCGGGACTTCAATTTACACCGGGGAGCTGTTTTTT	CASSTSGTSIYTGELFF
TRBV7-6	TRBJ2-1	few	TRBD2	TGTGCCAGCAGCTTATACCCCGGGACTAGCGTCGATGAGCAGTTCTTC	CASSLYPGTSVDEQFF
TRBV29-1	TRBJ2-7	-	-	TGCAGCGTCATCTCAGGCTACGAGCAGTACTTC	CSVISGYEQYF
TRBV4-1	TRBJ2-2	few	TRBD2	TGCGCCAGCAGCCAAGGATTATCTAGCGGGAGATTGTTCGGGGAGCTGTTTTTT	CASSQGLSSGRLFGELFF
TRBV5-1	TRBJ2-1	-	TRBD2	TGCGCCAGCAGCTTGGGCACTAGCGTCTCCTACAATGAGCAGTTCTTC	CASSLGTSVSYNEQFF
TRBV6-5	TRBJ2-7	few	TRBD2	TGTGCCAGCAGTTACGCGGGAGATAATCGGTACGAGCAGTACTTC	CASSYAGDNRYEQYF
TRBV15	TRBJ1-5	few	TRBD1	TGTGCCACCAGCAGAGGGGACAGAGGGGCCTCTTATAGCAATCAGCCCCAGCATTTT	CATSRGDRGASYSNQPQHF
TRBV2	TRBJ2-1	-	TRBD1	TGTGCCAGCGTAGGACAGGGGGTCTACAATGAGCAGTTCTTC	CASVGQGVYNEQFF
TRBV5-4	TRBJ2-1	few	-	TGTGCCAGCAGCTTGGTTTCCCCGGTATATGAGCAGTTCTTC	CASSLVSPVYEQFF
TRBV18	TRBJ2-1	-	-	TGTGCCAGCTCACCACCGGGCATCGATGAGCAGTTCTTC	CASSPPGIDEQFF
TRBV6-5	TRBJ1-2	few	TRBD1	TGTGCCAGCACACCCGGGACAGTAGCTAACTATGGCTACACCTTC	CASTPGTVANYGYTF
TRBV29-1	TRBJ1-4	few	TRBD1	TGCAGCGTAAGAACAGGGGGCGCAACTAATGAAAAACTGTTTTTT	CSVRTGGATNEKLFF
TRBV19	TRBJ2-2	few	-	TGTGCCAGTAGTCGTCAGGCCGGGGAGCTGTTTTTT	CASSRQAGELFF
TRBV27	TRBJ2-7	few	TRBD2	TGTGCCAGCACCATGGGCGGGGGGCCCGACGAGCAGTACTTC	CASTMGGGPDEQYF
TRBV19	TRBJ1-2	once	TRBD1	TGTGCCAGTAGTATAGGGACAGGCTATGGCTACACCTTC	CASSIGTGYGYTF
TRBV4-3	TRBJ2-7	few	TRBD1	TGCGCCAGCGGAAAGGACAGGGGGCCGCCCTACGAGCAGTACTTC	CASGKDRGPPYEQYF
TRBV18	TRBJ1-5	-	-	TGTGCCAGCTCACCACCTTCAGGGAACAATCAGCCCCAGCATTTT	CASSPPSGNNQPQHF
TRBV15	TRBJ2-7	-	-	TGTGCCACCAGCACCTTTAGGGGGGGGCCCTACGAGCAGTACTTC	CATSTFRGGPYEQYF
TRBV7-2	TRBJ2-3	-	TRBD2	TGTGCCAGCAGCTTCCCAGCGGGAGGGGTCACAGATACGCAGTATTTT	CASSFPAGGVTDTQYF
TRBV5-4	TRBJ2-3	-	-	TGTGCCAGCAGCTTGAAACTAGCCTCCCTCACAGATACGCAGTATTTT	CASSLKLASLTDTQYF
TRBV7-9	TRBJ2-3	few	-	TGTGCCAGCAGCTTAACAACAGGCCCCGATACGCAGTATTTT	CASSLTTGPDTQYF
TRBV18	TRBJ1-1	-	-	TGTGCCAGCTCAAAGGACAGGAACACTGAAGCTTTCTTT	CASSKDRNTEAFF
TRBV7-9	TRBJ1-4	-	-	TGTGCCAGCAGCACGAGAGAGGGAGAAAAACTGTTTTTT	CASSTREGEKLFF
TRBV6-6	TRBJ2-3	-	TRBD2	TGTGCCGTTAGCGGGAGTACAGATACGCAGTATTTT	CAVSGSTDTQYF
TRBV10-3	TRBJ2-3	few	TRBD2	TGTGCCATCAAGAGGCTAGCGGGGCCCACAGATACGCAGTATTTT	CAIKRLAGPTDTQYF
TRBV2	TRBJ1-2	-	TRBD1	TGTGCCAGCAGTAGGCGGACAGGTGTCGATGGCTACACCTTC	CASSRRTGVDGYTF
TRBV5-4	TRBJ2-3	few	-	TGTGCCAGCGAGCTATTTGGCACAGATACGCAGTATTTT	CASELFGTDTQYF
TRBV6-6	TRBJ1-3	-	-	TGTGCCAGCAGTTACAGTCAGGGATCTGGAAACACCATATATTTT	CASSYSQGSGNTIYF
TRBV23-1	TRBJ1-3	few	-	TGCGCCAGCAGTCAATCTTCTGACAGGCCCTCTGGAAACACCATATATTTT	CASSQSSDRPSGNTIYF
TRBV19	TRBJ2-1	-	-	TGTGCCAGTAGCGGGAGCCCGCGAGGAGAGCAGTTCTTC	CASSGSPRGEQFF
TRBV14	TRBJ2-3	few	-	TGTGCCAGCAGCCAGGCAGGGACAGATACGCAGTATTTT	CASSQAGTDTQYF
TRBV6-1	TRBJ1-5	few	TRBD1	TGTGCCTCCCGCGGGACAGGGGGCAGTCAGCCCCAGCATTTT	CASRGTGGSQPQHF
TRBV7-8	TRBJ2-5	-	-	TGTGCCAGCAGCCTCTCCGCGGTTCTGAAGGCCCAGTACTTC	CASSLSAVLKAQYF
TRBV29-1	TRBJ2-3	-	TRBD2	TGCAGCGCTGGGACTAGACTCACAGATACGCAGTATTTT	CSAGTRLTDTQYF
TRBV10-3	TRBJ1-2	-	TRBD1	TGTGCCATGGGGACAGCCACTTTAGGTGGCTACACCTTC	CAMGTATLGGYTF
TRBV4-3	TRBJ2-4	-	-	TGCGCCAGCAGCCAAGGGTTGGTCGAGGTTCAGTACTTC	CASSQGLVEVQYF
TRBV19	TRBJ1-5	few	-	TGTGCCAGTAGTAAACCTCGGAAGGACATCGCTAATCAGCCCCAGCATTTT	CASSKPRKDIANQPQHF
TRBV5-1	TRBJ2-3	few	-	TGCGCCAGCAGCTTGAGAGGCAGATCAGATACGCAGTATTTT	CASSLRGRSDTQYF
TRBV4-3	TRBJ1-1	few	TRBD1	TGCGCCAGCAGCCAACCTGAGGGGACAGGGTACACTGAAGCTTTCTTT	CASSQPEGTGYTEAFF
TRBV18	TRBJ2-2	few	TRBD1	TGTGCCAGCTCAGATCGGACAGGGGGCTACGCCGGGGAGCTGTTTTTT	CASSDRTGGYAGELFF
TRBV7-9	TRBJ1-2	-	TRBD1	TGTGCCAGCAGACAAAGTCCCGGGACAGGGAACTATGGCTACACCTTC	CASRQSPGTGNYGYTF
TRBV2	TRBJ1-3	-	-	TGTGCCAGCAGGGAACAGGGTACCGGAAACACCATATATTTT	CASREQGTGNTIYF
TRBV13	TRBJ2-3	-	TRBD2	TGTGCCAGCAGCCCTAGCGGTGGCACAGATACGCAGTATTTT	CASSPSGGTDTQYF
TRBV6-6	TRBJ2-5	-	-	TGTGCCAGCAGTCTACTAGGGCAAGAGACCCAGTACTTC	CASSLLGQETQYF